This TCR beta chain was identified during a study of CD8+ T cells in alopecia areata. Treatment here: oral pan-JAK inhibitor, 5-10 mg twice daily. V gave up 1 base and J gave up 5 bases, with 2 bases separating them. Germline V gives CDR1 SGHTA, CDR2 FQGNSA. The CDR3 length is 12 residues. It was cDNA, reverse transcribed from extracted RNA, that served as the sequencing template. TCRdb keeps only in-frame clones here, not all; method: immunoSEQ multiplex PCR. The sample yields about 190,000 clones, about 60% seen once. This sequence joins TRBV7-2 and TRBJ2-2; D gene unclear. This receptor was identified in a human donor with alopecia areata. Sequenced here: CD4+ T cells sorted from blood, sampled at week 4, from a patient treated with tofacitinib. The CDR3 reads CASSLGTGELFF. As DNA, the CDR3 is TGTGCCAGCAGCTTAGGGACCGGGGAGCTGTTTTTT.